This TCR beta chain was sequenced in a study of blood T cell repertoires in COVID-19. Study-wide context: In each case, the material was cDNA or gDNA derived from T cells, B-cell-depleted T cells, or PBMCs.

Sequenced by immunoSEQ multiplex PCR; TCRdb stores in-frame clones only, minus some. The sample holds approximately 280,000 clones, 90% seen once. CDR1 is MNHEY, CDR2 SMNVEV, per germline (reference sequence). This CDR3 contains 17 residues. After removal of 4 bases from V and 4 bases from J, the junction contained 6 bases not matched to a gene. The study drew participants aged about 18 to 95 years from roughly 25 US areas. Membership in each cohort depended on participant-reported clinical history. The receptor was isolated from a woman aged 18-29 years with acute COVID-19. Sequencing was performed on PBMCs or T cells enriched from blood (not recorded which). The chain carries TRBV27 and TRBJ2-1; 14 bases fit TRBD2. The CDR3 coding sequence is TGTGCCAGCAGTTCAAAGACTAGCGGGAGGGGTTACAATGAGCAGTTCTTC. Protein product: CASSSKTSGRGYNEQFF.